These 32 T cell receptor beta chains were sequenced from one sample in a study of blood T cell repertoires in COVID-19 (dated by TCRdb to about 2020). Libraries were constructed by the immunoSEQ multiplex PCR assay. TCRdb re-hosts the immuneACCESS table, in-frame sequences only. Its copies lack some clones; in the studies checked, an unresolved V gene accounts for under half of them, and the cause for the rest is not known. The sample yields 25,000 or so clones; 88% were counted once. About 20% of the sample lies in the top ten. The material sequenced was peripheral blood. The source of these receptors is a man in his sixties or seventies in a cohort sampled during active COVID-19.

There are a few counts of this clone. The V call is TRBV9, the J call TRBJ1-6; a weak D match, TRBD1 (6 bases). Trimming removed 3 bases at V and 9 bases at J, with 13 bases between. Germline V gene data show CDR1 as SGDLS and CDR2 as YYNGEE. The CDR3 has 14 residues. The CDR3 loop is CASSEQGWSSPLHF. CDR3 nucleotides: TGTGCCAGCAGCGAACAGGGATGGAGTTCACCCCTCCACTTT.

This sequence joins TRBV28 and TRBJ1-6, with TRBD1 matching 10 bases. The V and J ends lost 4 bases and 8 bases, in that order; junction bases with no gene match: 5. The CDR3 extends over 15 amino acids. The germline gives CDR1 MDHEN, CDR2 SYDVKM. The CDR3 sequence: CASSSAGTGDSPLHF. The CDR3 DNA reads as TGTGCCAGCAGTTCTGCCGGGACAGGGGATTCACCCCTCCACTTT.

The V gene is TRBV19, the J gene TRBJ1-2, with unresolved D. CDR1 and CDR2 (germline): LNHDA, SQIVND (reference sequence). V dropped 6 bases and J dropped 1 base, with 15 bases sitting between them. This CDR3 comprises 15 residues. CDR3 nucleotide sequence: TGTGCCAGTAGCCCCAGAGGAAAACATAACTATGGCTACACCTTC. It translates to CASSPRGKHNYGYTF. Full variable domain (outside the CDR3, taken from reference TRBV19 and TRBJ1-2): DGGITQSPKYLFRKEGQNVTLSCEQNLNHDAMYWYRQDPGQGLRLIYYSQIVNDFQKGDIAEGYSVSREKKESFPLTVTSAQKNPTAFYLCASSPRGKHNYGYTFGSGTRLTVV.

The rearrangement links TRBV12-3 or TRBV12-4 to TRBJ1-6, with a weak D call TRBD1 (6 bases). Trimming took off 5 bases at V and 9 bases at J, with 11 bases between the two ends. The CDR3 consists of 13 residues. The CDR3 bases are TGTGCCAGCAGTAGGAAAGGGGGTTCACCCCTCCACTTT. It encodes CASSRKGGSPLHF.

The V and J genes are TRBV18 and TRBJ2-7; tentatively, D is TRBD2 (5 bases). V shed 3 bases and J shed 5 bases, with 8 bases lying between them. Germline lookup yields CDR1 KGHSH and CDR2 LQKENI. The CDR3 consists of 12 residues. DNA for the CDR3: TGTGCCAGCTCACCTACTAGTAACGAGCAGTACTTC. Translating gives CASSPTSNEQYF.

The gene calls are TRBV28 and TRBJ2-3; D might be TRBD1 (5 bases). The CDR3 totals 15 residues. In germline, CDR1 is MDHEN, CDR2 SYDVKM. The V gene lost 1 base and the J gene lost 5 bases, with 13 bases spanning the gap. The CDR3 region is CASSLSSRVGDTQYF. CDR3 nucleotide sequence: TGTGCCAGCAGTTTATCTTCCAGGGTGGGAGATACGCAGTATTTT.

This clone is labeled as medium-sized. The chain links TRBV27 to TRBJ1-4, with a tentative D call TRBD1 (5 bases). The CDR3 sequence is 14 residues long. Germline lookup yields CDR1 MNHEY and CDR2 SMNVEV (reference sequence). V shed 2 bases and J shed 6 bases, with 10 bases lying between them. The DNA of the CDR3 is TGTGCCAGCAGTTTACAGGGTACTCATGAAAAACTGTTTTTT. This codes for CASSLQGTHEKLFF.

The chain is built from TRBV5-1 and TRBJ2-7; possibly TRBD2 for D (5 bases). Per the germline V gene, CDR1 is SGHRS and CDR2 is YFSETQ. V was shortened by 4 bases and J by 3 bases, with 14 bases between the two germline ends. The CDR3 spans 14 residues. The CDR3 sequence is CASSVSPGFYEQYF. In DNA, the CDR3 is TGCGCCAGCAGCGTCTCGCCGGGATTCTACGAGCAGTACTTC.

The chain links TRBV5-4 to TRBJ1-1, with D maybe TRBD1 (5 bases). V lost 4 bases and J lost 1, with 8 bases in between. The CDR3 contains 13 residues. Per germline, CDR1 SGHNT and CDR2 YYREEE (reference sequence). CDR3 sequence reads: CASSVDKNTEAFF. CDR3 sequence (DNA): TGTGCCAGCAGCGTGGACAAGAACACTGAAGCTTTCTTT.

CDR3 sequence: CASSPRQGLGEKLFF. CDR3 in DNA: TGTGCCAGCAGCCCGAGACAGGGGCTGGGTGAAAAACTGTTTTTT. The chain is built from TRBV5-5 and TRBJ1-4; 8 positions match TRBD1. This CDR3 spans 15 amino acids. Germline V gene lookup returns CDR1 SGHKS and CDR2 YYEKEE (reference sequence). V shed 4 bases, J shed 7 bases, and the junction held 9 bases outside the gene matches.

V and J are TRBV7-2 and TRBJ2-2; 8 bases line up with TRBD1. The CDR3 extends over 15 amino acids. From germline, CDR1 is SGHTA and CDR2 FQGNSA. The trim removed 1 base at V and 5 bases at J, leaving 3 bases unmatched. The CDR3 nucleotides are TGTGCCAGCAGCTTAGACAGGGGGAGAACCGGGGAGCTGTTTTTT. This gives the protein CASSLDRGRTGELFF.

The chain employs TRBV19 and TRBJ2-6; TRBD1 is a possible D gene (6 bases). Germline CDR1 LNHDA, CDR2 SQIVND (reference sequence). V dropped 8 bases and J dropped 0 bases, with 20 bases sitting between them. CDR3 length: 18 amino acids. The CDR3 loop reads CASAQGRRTNSGANVLTF. CDR3 in DNA: TGTGCCAGTGCTCAGGGGCGGAGGACCAACTCTGGGGCCAACGTCCTGACTTTC. Full variable domain (remainder filled in from reference TRBV19 and TRBJ2-6): DGGITQSPKYLFRKEGQNVTLSCEQNLNHDAMYWYRQDPGQGLRLIYYSQIVNDFQKGDIAEGYSVSREKKESFPLTVTSAQKNPTAFYLCASAQGRRTNSGANVLTFGAGSRLTVL.

Here the CDR3 DNA reads TGCAGCGTCTCCACCTTAGGACAGGGGGCGCGTGAGCAGTACTTC. Protein product: CSVSTLGQGAREQYF. The J gene is TRBJ2-7, the V gene TRBV29-1; TRBD1 matches at 11 bases. In germline, CDR1 is SQVTM, CDR2 ANQGSEA. This CDR3 has 15 residues. V lost 6 bases to trimming and J lost 7 bases; unmatched junction nucleotides: 14.

This CDR3 reads CAWTRPSGNQETQYF. In DNA form, the CDR3 reads TGTGCCTGGACCCGGCCTAGCGGGAATCAAGAGACCCAGTACTTC. This chain uses TRBV30 with TRBJ2-5, with 9 nucleotides matching TRBD2. Germline values: CDR1 GTSNPN, CDR2 SVGIG (reference sequence). CDR3 length equals 15 residues. Losses at the gene ends were 4 bases for V and 2 bases for J; bases not matched to a gene: 8.

V is TRBV4-3 and J is TRBJ2-3; maybe TRBD1 (5 bases). CDR1 LGHNA and CDR2 YSLEER come from the germline V gene. The length of the CDR3 is 12 residues. Trimming left V 1 base short and J 8 bases short, with 7 bases between. The CDR3 region is CASSQGGGTQYF. For the CDR3, the DNA is TGCGCCAGCAGCCAAGGGGGCGGTACGCAGTATTTT.

This chain joins TRBV30 and TRBJ2-7; possible D gene TRBD2, 5 bases. The CDR3 has 13 amino acids. The V gene's germline CDR1 is GTSNPN and CDR2 SVGIG (reference sequence). Trimming took off 3 bases at V and 7 bases at J, with 16 bases between the two ends. CDR3 DNA sequence: TGTGCCTGGAGGAGGGCTCCGGGCGCAGAGCAGTACTTC. Amino acid sequence: CAWRRAPGAEQYF.

This chain links TRBV24-1 with TRBJ2-5, with TRBD2 matching over 9 bases. The V gene's germline CDR1 is KGHDR and CDR2 SFDVKD. The V and J ends lost 4 bases and 7 bases, in that order; junction bases with no gene match: 12. This CDR3 region has 16 residues. CDR3 nucleotide sequence: TGTGCCACCAGTGAAGGCGGACTAGCGCGAGTGGGGACCCAGTACTTC. This translates into CATSEGGLARVGTQYF.

This rearrangement joins TRBV6-5 to TRBJ2-3; D is perhaps TRBD1 (6 bases). Germline V gives CDR1 MNHEY, CDR2 SVGAGI. The CDR3 totals 13 residues. The V gene lost 1 base and the J gene lost 14 bases, with 16 bases spanning the gap. The CDR3 DNA follows: TGTGCCAGCAGTTACTTAACAGGGCCAACCCTGTATTTT. Amino acid sequence: CASSYLTGPTLYF.

This sequence joins TRBV28 and TRBJ1-1; 9 nucleotides line up with TRBD1. Germline V CDR1 and CDR2: MDHEN, SYDVKM. The V and J ends lost 4 bases and 0 bases, in that order; junction bases with no gene match: 15. This CDR3 is built from 19 residues. CDR3 sequence (DNA): TGTGCCAGCAGTTCGGCCCCCGGGACAGGGTTTGGGATGAACACTGAAGCTTTCTTT. Translation: CASSSAPGTGFGMNTEAFF.

The rearrangement joins TRBV7-9 to TRBJ1-1; TRBD1 agrees at 7 bases. Germline CDR1 reads SEHNR; CDR2 reads FQNEAQ (reference sequence). Trimming at V came to 3 bases and at J to 2 bases, leaving 3 bases not matched to a gene. The CDR3 totals 14 residues. The CDR3 spells CASSFTGVNTEAFF. CDR3 DNA sequence: TGTGCCAGCAGCTTTACAGGGGTTAACACTGAAGCTTTCTTT.

This rearrangement joins TRBV6-5 to TRBJ2-7; 14 nucleotides align to TRBD2. The V gene end was trimmed by 8 bases and the J gene end by 4 bases; junction bases not matched to a gene: 4. The CDR3 contains 14 residues. Per the germline V gene, CDR1 is MNHEY and CDR2 is SVGAGI. The CDR3 region has the DNA TGTGCCAGCGGGACTAGCGGGAGTCGATACGAGCAGTACTTC. Protein sequence: CASGTSGSRYEQYF.

This rearrangement joins TRBV4-1 to TRBJ1-4; 10 bases map to TRBD1. The CDR3 spans 15 residues. CDR1 MGHRA and CDR2 YSYEKL come from the germline V gene. The V and J ends lost 1 base and 7 bases, in that order; junction bases with no gene match: 3. The CDR3 loop is CASSQVGTGVEKLFF. The CDR3 nucleotides are TGCGCCAGCAGCCAAGTTGGGACAGGGGTTGAAAAACTGTTTTTT.

V usage is TRBV28 and J usage is TRBJ1-6, with D possibly matching TRBD1 (6 bases). V was clipped by 5 bases and J by 4 bases, with 15 bases between them. The CDR3 totals 16 residues. Germline assignment: CDR1 MDHEN and CDR2 SYDVKM. The CDR3 loop is CASSPQRDIYNSPLHF. CDR3 bases: TGTGCCAGCAGTCCCCAACGGGACATTTATAATTCACCCCTCCACTTT.

The rearrangement uses TRBV7-2 and TRBJ1-1; 7 bases match TRBD1. The CDR3 length is 13 residues. Germline V gives CDR1 SGHTA, CDR2 FQGNSA. V lost 7 bases, J lost 2 bases, and 4 bases stayed unmatched. Here the CDR3 reads CASTRTGNTEAFF. The CDR3 DNA reads as TGTGCCAGCACCCGGACAGGCAACACTGAAGCTTTCTTT.

This clone has more than one count but fewer than ten. The V call is TRBV19, the J call TRBJ1-2; the D is unclear. Trimming left V 2 bases short and J 5 bases short, with 12 bases between. CDR3 size: 14 residues. The germline gives CDR1 LNHDA, CDR2 SQIVND (reference sequence). The DNA of the CDR3 is TGTGCCAGTAGTATACCCGGACGGAGGTATGGCTACACCTTC. Residues: CASSIPGRRYGYTF.

The chain uses TRBV2 and TRBJ1-5, with 8 bases lining up with TRBD1. Trimming cost V 5 bases and J 0 bases; bases outside gene matches: 18. Germline-derived CDR1 and CDR2 are SNHLY and FYNNEI. The CDR3 has 20 residues. The CDR3 bases are TGTGCCAGCAGTTTGACCCGTGGCGGGACAGGATTCTTTAGCAATCAGCCCCAGCATTTT. Its translation is CASSLTRGGTGFFSNQPQHF.

This clone was picked up one time. The chain has TRBV6-2 or TRBV6-3 and TRBJ2-5; 10 bases are a match to TRBD2. The trim removed 4 bases at V and 5 bases at J, leaving 4 bases unmatched. Germline V gene sequence: CDR1 MNHEY, CDR2 SVGEGT. There are 14 residues in the CDR3. CDR3: CASSSSGSMETQYF. The CDR3 nucleotides read TGTGCCAGCAGTTCTAGCGGGAGTATGGAGACCCAGTACTTC.

CDR3 amino acids: CASSLGSGLVTDTQYF. The CDR3 nucleotides read TGTGCCAGCAGCTTAGGGTCGGGACTAGTAACAGATACGCAGTATTTT. The V and J genes are TRBV7-9 and TRBJ2-3; 8 nucleotides match TRBD2. Losses at the gene ends were 1 base for V and 3 bases for J; bases not matched to a gene: 6. The CDR3 consists of 16 residues. Germline assignment: CDR1 SEHNR and CDR2 FQNEAQ (reference sequence).

In this sample, this clone turned up once. This sequence joins TRBV18 and TRBJ1-1; 7 nucleotides agree with TRBD1. The V gene's germline CDR1 is KGHSH and CDR2 LQKENI. The CDR3 covers 15 residues. V dropped 3 bases and J dropped 1; count of bases not matched to a gene: 5. Written as DNA, the CDR3 is TGTGCCAGCTCACCTCGGACAGGTGAGAACACTGAAGCTTTCTTT. Translation: CASSPRTGENTEAFF.

This clone appeared a few times. The chain couples TRBV5-5 to TRBJ2-5; tentative D call: TRBD2 (5 bases). V lost 4 bases and J 3 bases, leaving 13 bases between the germline ends. CDR1 SGHKS and CDR2 YYEKEE come from the germline V gene (reference sequence). The CDR3 extends over 14 amino acids. CDR3 amino acids: CASSRRGMEETQYF. The CDR3 DNA is TGTGCCAGCAGCCGCCGGGGTATGGAAGAGACCCAGTACTTC.

The chain uses TRBV19 and TRBJ2-5; D might be TRBD1 (7 bases). This CDR3 contains 16 residues. Germline CDR1 is LNHDA and CDR2 is SQIVND (reference sequence). V was trimmed by 3 bases and J by 5 bases, leaving 19 bases between them. The CDR3: CASSILTGGTAETQYF. Written as DNA, the CDR3 is TGTGCCAGTAGTATCCTGACGGGCGGGACAGCCGAGACCCAGTACTTC. Full variable domain (outside the CDR3, taken from reference TRBV19 and TRBJ2-5): DGGITQSPKYLFRKEGQNVTLSCEQNLNHDAMYWYRQDPGQGLRLIYYSQIVNDFQKGDIAEGYSVSREKKESFPLTVTSAQKNPTAFYLCASSILTGGTAETQYFGPGTRLLVL.

This chain uses TRBV29-1 with TRBJ2-1; D gene unclear. Germline V gives CDR1 SQVTM, CDR2 ANQGSEA. The CDR3 is 15 amino acids. V was clipped by 0 bases and J by 4 bases, with 13 bases between them. DNA for the CDR3: TGCAGCGTTGAAGATCGAGGTCGCTGGTACAATGAGCAGTTCTTC. This translates into CSVEDRGRWYNEQFF.